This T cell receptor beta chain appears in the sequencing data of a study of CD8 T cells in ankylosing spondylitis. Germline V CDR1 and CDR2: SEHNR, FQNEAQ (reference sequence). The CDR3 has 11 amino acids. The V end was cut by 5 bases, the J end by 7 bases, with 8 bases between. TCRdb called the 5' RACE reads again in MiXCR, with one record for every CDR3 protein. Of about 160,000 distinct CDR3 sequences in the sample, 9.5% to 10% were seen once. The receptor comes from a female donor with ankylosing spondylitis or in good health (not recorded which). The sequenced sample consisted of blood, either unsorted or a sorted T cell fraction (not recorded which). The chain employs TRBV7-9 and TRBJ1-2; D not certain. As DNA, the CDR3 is TGTGCCAGCAGCGCCCTAGGTGGCTACACCTTC. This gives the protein CASSALGGYTF. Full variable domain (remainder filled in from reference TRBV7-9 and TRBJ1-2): DTGVSQNPRHKITKRGQNVTFRCDPISEHNRLYWYRQTLGQGPEFLTYFQNEAQLEKSRLLSDRFSAERPKGSFSTLEIQRTEQGDSAMYLCASSALGGYTFGSGTRLTVV.